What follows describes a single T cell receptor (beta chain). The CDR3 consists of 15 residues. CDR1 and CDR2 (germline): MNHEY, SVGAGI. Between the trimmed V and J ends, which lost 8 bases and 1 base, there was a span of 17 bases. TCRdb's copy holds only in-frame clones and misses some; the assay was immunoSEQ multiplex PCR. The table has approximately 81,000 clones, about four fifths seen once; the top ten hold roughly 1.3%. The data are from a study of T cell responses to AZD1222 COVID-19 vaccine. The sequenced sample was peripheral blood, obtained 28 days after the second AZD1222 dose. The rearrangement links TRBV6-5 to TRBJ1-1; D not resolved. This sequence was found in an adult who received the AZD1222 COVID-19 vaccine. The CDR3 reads CASLVSTAPNTEAFF. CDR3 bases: TGTGCCAGCTTGGTCAGTACAGCCCCGAACACTGAAGCTTTCTTT.